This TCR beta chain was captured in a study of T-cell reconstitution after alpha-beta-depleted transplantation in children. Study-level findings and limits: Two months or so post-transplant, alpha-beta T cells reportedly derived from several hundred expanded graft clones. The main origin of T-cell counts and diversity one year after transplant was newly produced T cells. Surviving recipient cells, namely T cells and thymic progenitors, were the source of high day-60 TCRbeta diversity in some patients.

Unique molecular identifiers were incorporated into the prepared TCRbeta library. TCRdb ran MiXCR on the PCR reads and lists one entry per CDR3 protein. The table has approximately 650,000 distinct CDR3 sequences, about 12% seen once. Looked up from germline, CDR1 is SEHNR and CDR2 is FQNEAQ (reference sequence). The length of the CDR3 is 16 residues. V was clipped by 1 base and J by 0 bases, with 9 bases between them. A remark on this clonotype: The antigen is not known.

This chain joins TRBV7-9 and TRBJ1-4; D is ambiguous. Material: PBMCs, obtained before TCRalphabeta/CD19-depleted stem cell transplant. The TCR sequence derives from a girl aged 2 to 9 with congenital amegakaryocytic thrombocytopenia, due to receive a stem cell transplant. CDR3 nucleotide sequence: TGTGCCAGCAGCTTAGTAGGCGGAGCAACTAATGAAAAACTGTTTTTT. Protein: CASSLVGGATNEKLFF. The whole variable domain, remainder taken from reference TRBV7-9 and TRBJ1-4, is DTGVSQNPRHKITKRGQNVTFRCDPISEHNRLYWYRQTLGQGPEFLTYFQNEAQLEKSRLLSDRFSAERPKGSFSTLEIQRTEQGDSAMYLCASSLVGGATNEKLFFGSGTQLSVL.